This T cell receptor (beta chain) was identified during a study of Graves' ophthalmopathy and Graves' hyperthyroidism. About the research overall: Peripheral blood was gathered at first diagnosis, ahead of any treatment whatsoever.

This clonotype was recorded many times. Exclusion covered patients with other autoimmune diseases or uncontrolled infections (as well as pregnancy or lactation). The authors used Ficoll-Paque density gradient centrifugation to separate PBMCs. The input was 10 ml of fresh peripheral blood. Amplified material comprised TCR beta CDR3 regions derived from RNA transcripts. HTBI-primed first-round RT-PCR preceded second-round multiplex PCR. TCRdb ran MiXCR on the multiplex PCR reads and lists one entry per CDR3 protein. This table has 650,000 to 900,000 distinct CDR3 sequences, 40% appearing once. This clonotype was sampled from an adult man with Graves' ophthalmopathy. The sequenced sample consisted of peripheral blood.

CDR3 nucleotides: TGCAGAGGGGACAGGGGGATCGAAGCTTTCTTT. Amino acid sequence: CRGDRGIEAFF. The rearrangement uses TRBV20-1 and TRBJ1-1, with TRBD1 identical over 11 bases. Germline lookup yields CDR1 DFQATT and CDR2 SNEGSKA (reference sequence). The CDR3 length is 11 residues.